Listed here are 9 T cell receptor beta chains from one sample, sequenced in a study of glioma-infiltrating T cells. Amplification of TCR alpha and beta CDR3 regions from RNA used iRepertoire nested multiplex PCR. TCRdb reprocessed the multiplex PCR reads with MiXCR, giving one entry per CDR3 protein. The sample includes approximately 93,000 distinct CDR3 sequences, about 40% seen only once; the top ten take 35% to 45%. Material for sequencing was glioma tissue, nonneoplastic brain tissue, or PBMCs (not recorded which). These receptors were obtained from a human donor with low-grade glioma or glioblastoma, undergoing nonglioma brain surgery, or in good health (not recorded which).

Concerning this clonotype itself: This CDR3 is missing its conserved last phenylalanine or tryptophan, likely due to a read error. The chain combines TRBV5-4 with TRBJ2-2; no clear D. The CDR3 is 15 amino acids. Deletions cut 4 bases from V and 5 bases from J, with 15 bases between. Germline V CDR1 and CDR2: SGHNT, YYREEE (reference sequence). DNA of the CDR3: TGTGCCAGCAGCGAGGAAAAGGGAAGGACCGGGGAGCTGTTTTAT. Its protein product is CASSEEKGRTGELFY.

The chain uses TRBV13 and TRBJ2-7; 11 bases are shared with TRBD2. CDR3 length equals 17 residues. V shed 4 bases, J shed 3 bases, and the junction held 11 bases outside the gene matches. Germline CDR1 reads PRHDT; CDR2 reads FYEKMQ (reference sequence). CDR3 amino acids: CASSWTLAGGPFYEQYF. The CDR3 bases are TGTGCCAGCAGCTGGACCCTAGCGGGGGGACCTTTCTACGAGCAGTACTTC. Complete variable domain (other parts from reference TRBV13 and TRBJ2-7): AAGVIQSPRHLIKEKRETATLKCYPIPRHDTVYWYQQGPGQDPQFLISFYEKMQSDKGSIPDRFSAQQFSDYHSELNMSSLELGDSALYFCASSWTLAGGPFYEQYFGPGTRLTVT.

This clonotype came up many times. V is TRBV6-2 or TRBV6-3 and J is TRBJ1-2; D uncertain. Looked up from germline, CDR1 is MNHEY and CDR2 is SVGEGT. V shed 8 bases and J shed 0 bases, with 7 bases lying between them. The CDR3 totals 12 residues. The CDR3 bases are TGTGCCAGCTCACCCGCTAACTATGGCTACACCTTC. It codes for CASSPANYGYTF.

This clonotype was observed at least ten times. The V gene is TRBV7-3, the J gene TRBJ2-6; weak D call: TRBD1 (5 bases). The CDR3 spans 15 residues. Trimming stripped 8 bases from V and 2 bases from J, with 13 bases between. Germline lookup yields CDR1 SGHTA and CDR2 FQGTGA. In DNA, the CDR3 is TGTGCCAGCTCCCAAGCAGGGCCTGGGGCCAACGTCCTGACTTTC. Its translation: CASSQAGPGANVLTF.

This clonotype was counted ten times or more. The CDR3 DNA is TGTGCCAGCAGTGAAGCAGGCAGTTCCTACAATGAGCAGTTCTTC. Translating gives CASSEAGSSYNEQFF. The gene calls are TRBV2 and TRBJ2-1; D remains unclear. V shed 0 bases and J shed 1 base, with 7 bases lying between them. Germline CDR1 reads SNHLY; CDR2 reads FYNNEI. This CDR3 comprises 15 residues.

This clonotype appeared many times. The CDR3 sequence: CASSSGRAGELFF. CDR3 in DNA: TGTGCCAGCAGCAGCGGGAGAGCCGGGGAGCTGTTTTTT. V usage is TRBV9 and J usage is TRBJ2-2, with 8 bases that match TRBD2. V trimming: 4 bases; J trimming: 6 bases; junction bases outside the gene matches: 2. The CDR3 consists of 13 residues. Germline-derived CDR1 and CDR2 are SGDLS and YYNGEE.

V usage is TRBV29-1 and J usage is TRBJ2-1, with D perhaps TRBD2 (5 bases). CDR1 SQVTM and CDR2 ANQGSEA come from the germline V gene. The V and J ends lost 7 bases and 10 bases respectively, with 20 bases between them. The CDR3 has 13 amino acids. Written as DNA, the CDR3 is TGCAGCGGACTATTACCCCCCCTCTACGAGCAGTTCTTC. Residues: CSGLLPPLYEQFF.

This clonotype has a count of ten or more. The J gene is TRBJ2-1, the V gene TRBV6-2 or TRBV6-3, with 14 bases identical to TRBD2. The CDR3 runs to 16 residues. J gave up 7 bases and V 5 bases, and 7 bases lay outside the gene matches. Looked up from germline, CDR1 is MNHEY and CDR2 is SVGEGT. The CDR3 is CASSGTSGSWVNEQFF. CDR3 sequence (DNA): TGTGCCAGCAGTGGGACTAGCGGGAGTTGGGTAAATGAGCAGTTCTTC.

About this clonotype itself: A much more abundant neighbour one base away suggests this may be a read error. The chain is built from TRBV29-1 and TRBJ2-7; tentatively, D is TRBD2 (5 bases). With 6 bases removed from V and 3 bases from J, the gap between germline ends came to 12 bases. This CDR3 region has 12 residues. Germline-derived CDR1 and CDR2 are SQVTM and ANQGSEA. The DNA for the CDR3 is TGCAGCGTCGAGAGGGATAGCTACGAGCAGTACTTC. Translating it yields CSVERDSYEQYF.